Given below is one TCR beta chain in context. J gave up 4 bases and V 4 bases, and 4 bases lay outside the gene matches. CDR1 SGHTA and CDR2 FQGNSA come from the germline V gene. The CDR3 covers 15 residues. This table comes from immunoSEQ multiplex PCR, and its TCRdb copy is limited to in-frame clones, with some not included. Altogether 45,000 to 55,000 clones are present, about 96% being singletons, with the ten largest covering about 0.075%. The data were taken from a study of T cells after somatic rescue of genetic block. The sequenced sample consisted of peripheral blood mononuclear cells (PBMCs). V gene TRBV7-2 combines with J gene TRBJ2-5; TRBD2 aligns across 12 bases. The sequence was collected from a child younger than two. The chain's CDR3 is CASSSTSGRGETQYF. In nucleotides, the CDR3 is TGTGCCAGCAGCTCGACTAGCGGGAGAGGAGAGACCCAGTACTTC.